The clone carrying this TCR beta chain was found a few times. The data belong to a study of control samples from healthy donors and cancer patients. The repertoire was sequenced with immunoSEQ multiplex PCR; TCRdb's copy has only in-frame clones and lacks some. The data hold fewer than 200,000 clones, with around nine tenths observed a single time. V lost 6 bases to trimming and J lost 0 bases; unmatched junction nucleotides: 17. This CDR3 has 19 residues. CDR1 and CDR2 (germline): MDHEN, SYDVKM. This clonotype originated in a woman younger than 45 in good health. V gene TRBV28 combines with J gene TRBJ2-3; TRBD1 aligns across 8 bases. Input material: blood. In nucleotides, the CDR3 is TGTGCCAGCAGCCCCGGGACAGGTTCTCCCTGGACTAGCACAGATACGCAGTATTTT. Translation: CASSPGTGSPWTSTDTQYF.